The 28 T cell receptor beta chains below all came from one sample that was sequenced in a study of T cell repertoires in MIS-A myocarditis. Produced via immunoSEQ multiplex PCR; TCRdb's table is partial and in-frame only. The sample yields fewer than 15,000 clones, 74% seen once. Material for sequencing was left ventricle heart tissue obtained at autopsy. These receptors all stem from a man between 18 and 35 years old with fulminant myocarditis from multisystem inflammatory syndrome in adults (MIS-A) after COVID-19.

This sequence joins TRBV7-9 and TRBJ2-2; TRBD1 aligns across 7 bases. Losses at the gene ends were 6 bases for V and 4 bases for J; bases not matched to a gene: 8. The length of the CDR3 is 15 residues. Germline CDR1 is SEHNR and CDR2 is FQNEAQ (reference sequence). CDR3 sequence reads: CASRSGQKFTGELFF. In nucleotides, the CDR3 is TGTGCCAGCAGGTCGGGACAGAAATTCACCGGGGAGCTGTTTTTT.

This chain connects TRBV6-1 to TRBJ2-7; D remains unclear. V gave up 2 bases and J gave up 6 bases, with 5 bases separating them. This CDR3 has 11 amino acids. Per the germline V gene, CDR1 is MNHNS and CDR2 is SASEGT. This CDR3 reads CASSEPGEQYF. The CDR3 bases are TGTGCCAGCAGTGAACCAGGCGAGCAGTACTTC.

The chain recombines TRBV5-6 with TRBJ1-2; D is uncertain. CDR3 length: 15 residues. V was pared by 0 bases and J by 6 bases, with 15 bases between. Germline loops: CDR1 SGHDT, CDR2 YYEEEE. In nucleotides, the CDR3 is TGTGCCAGCAGCTTGGGTCGCGGCCCGGTGGATGGCTACACCTTC. Translated, it gives CASSLGRGPVDGYTF.

The rearrangement joins TRBV5-1 to TRBJ2-7; 7 bases fit TRBD2. In germline, CDR1 is SGHRS, CDR2 YFSETQ. V trimming: 1 base; J trimming: 0 bases; junction bases outside the gene matches: 7. This CDR3 comprises 16 residues. The CDR3 spells CASSLRSGGVSYEQYF. For the CDR3, the DNA is TGCGCCAGCAGCTTGCGGTCGGGAGGTGTCTCCTACGAGCAGTACTTC.

The J gene is TRBJ2-2, the V gene TRBV19; either TRBD1 or TRBD2 may supply D (6 bases each). Germline V CDR1 and CDR2: LNHDA, SQIVND (reference sequence). The CDR3 length is 16 residues. Trimming removed 9 bases from V and 1 base from J, with 18 bases in between. The CDR3 region has the DNA TGTGCCAGCCACGGGGGCGCACTACAGAACACCGGGGAGCTGTTTTTT. Its translation: CASHGGALQNTGELFF.

This CDR3 is CASSPTTGVRYEQYF. CDR3 in DNA: TGTGCCAGCAGCCCCACGACGGGGGTCAGGTACGAGCAGTACTTC. The genes are TRBV11-2 and TRBJ2-7; possibly TRBD2 for D (6 bases). The ends were cut back, 5 bases at V and 4 bases at J, with 18 bases in the middle. The CDR3 runs to 15 residues. Germline CDR1 reads SGHAT; CDR2 reads FQNNGV.

The chain joins TRBV28 to TRBJ1-2; D not certain. This CDR3 is built from 12 residues. Germline values: CDR1 MDHEN, CDR2 SYDVKM. Trimming cost V 2 bases and J 7 bases, with 8 bases left between them. The CDR3: CASSLNGGGYTF. CDR3 DNA sequence: TGTGCCAGCAGTTTAAACGGCGGTGGCTACACCTTC.

The V and J genes are TRBV7-2 and TRBJ2-4; tentatively, D is TRBD1 (5 bases). The CDR3 loop spans 14 amino acids. Trimming pared 8 bases from V and 7 bases from J, leaving 18 bases between. CDR1 and CDR2 (germline): SGHTA, FQGNSA. The CDR3 loop is CASAPHQGLNIQYF. CDR3 nucleotides: TGTGCCAGCGCCCCCCACCAGGGCCTGAACATTCAGTACTTC.

The V gene is TRBV3-1 (or the pseudogene TRBV3-2), the J gene TRBJ2-2; tentative D call: TRBD2 (6 bases). CDR3 length: 16 amino acids. Germline V lookup: CDR1 LGHDT, CDR2 YNNKEL (reference sequence). V lost 4 bases and J 7 bases, leaving 19 bases between the germline ends. The CDR3 here is CASSLPGGAILGELFF. Here the CDR3 DNA reads TGTGCCAGCAGCCTGCCCGGCGGGGCCATACTCGGGGAGCTGTTTTTT.

This rearrangement joins TRBV5-5 to TRBJ1-6; unclear D gene. Germline CDR1 reads SGHKS; CDR2 reads YYEKEE (reference sequence). V shed 4 bases and J shed 10 bases, with 24 bases lying between them. The CDR3 consists of 17 residues. The CDR3 is CASSRNQGLNLRSPLHF. CDR3 coding DNA: TGTGCCAGCAGCCGAAACCAAGGACTAAATTTACGATCACCCCTCCACTTT.

The CDR3 region is CASSKRSGTLLSEQYF. In DNA, the CDR3 is TGTGCCAGCAGCAAACGCTCCGGGACCCTCCTGAGCGAGCAGTACTTC. The chain carries TRBV7-9 and TRBJ2-7, with D possibly being TRBD1 or TRBD2 (5 bases each). Germline V gene data show CDR1 as SEHNR and CDR2 as FQNEAQ (reference sequence). The CDR3 sequence is 16 residues long. Between the trimmed V and J ends, which lost 5 bases and 6 bases, there was a span of 23 bases. Complete variable domain (other parts from reference TRBV7-9 and TRBJ2-7): DTGVSQNPRHKITKRGQNVTFRCDPISEHNRLYWYRQTLGQGPEFLTYFQNEAQLEKSRLLSDRFSAERPKGSFSTLEIQRTEQGDSAMYLCASSKRSGTLLSEQYFGPGTRLTVT.

This chain joins TRBV6-5 and TRBJ2-2; no clear D gene. In germline, CDR1 is MNHEY, CDR2 SVGAGI. Trimming shortened V by 7 bases and J by 0 bases, and 9 bases separated the two germline ends. The CDR3 sequence is 14 residues long. DNA for the CDR3: TGTGCCAGCATTCGAGGCACGAACACCGGGGAGCTGTTTTTT. Amino acid sequence: CASIRGTNTGELFF.

V and J are TRBV7-3 and TRBJ2-7, with 8 nucleotides matching TRBD1. The CDR3 sequence is 16 residues long. V dropped 1 base and J dropped 7; count of bases not matched to a gene: 12. CDR1 SGHTA and CDR2 FQGTGA come from the germline V gene. The CDR3 protein is CASSLNSGTGMGEQYF. CDR3 coding DNA: TGTGCCAGCAGCTTAAACAGTGGGACAGGCATGGGGGAGCAGTACTTC.

The chain employs TRBV7-2 and TRBJ2-3; tentatively, D is TRBD2 (5 bases). CDR1 is SGHTA, CDR2 FQGNSA, per germline. Trimming shortened V by 2 bases and J by 2 bases, and 11 bases separated the two germline ends. The CDR3 totals 15 residues. The CDR3 region has the DNA TGTGCCAGCAGCTTACTAGCTAGGTTCACAGATACGCAGTATTTT. Its protein is CASSLLARFTDTQYF.

Only one count was recorded for this clone. This sequence joins TRBV2 and TRBJ1-3, with a tentative D call TRBD1 (6 bases). Trimming took off 6 bases at V and 0 bases at J, with 15 bases between the two ends. This CDR3 has 16 amino acids. Germline V gene data show CDR1 as SNHLY and CDR2 as FYNNEI. The CDR3 region is CASREQGPGSGNTIYF. The CDR3 DNA reads TGTGCCAGCAGGGAACAGGGTCCCGGCTCTGGAAACACCATATATTTT.

This chain uses TRBV29-1 with TRBJ2-1; 8 bases fit TRBD1. Germline CDR1 SQVTM, CDR2 ANQGSEA. CDR3 length: 14 amino acids. Trimming cost V 4 bases and J 10 bases; bases outside gene matches: 12. The DNA of the CDR3 is TGCAGCGTTGTAACCGGGACAGGAAACCTCGAGCAGTTCTTC. Encoded protein: CSVVTGTGNLEQFF.

V gene TRBV18 combines with J gene TRBJ2-7; 10 bases are a match to TRBD1. The germline V gene has CDR1 KGHSH and CDR2 LQKENI. V was clipped by 3 bases and J by 6 bases; unmatched bases: 8. The CDR3 contains 15 residues. In DNA form, the CDR3 reads TGTGCCAGCTCACCCTTGGGACAGGGGACCGCCGAGCAGTACTTC. It codes for CASSPLGQGTAEQYF.

This clone was seen only a few times. J is TRBJ2-1 and V is TRBV19; D possibly corresponds to TRBD1 (5 bases). V shed 4 bases and J shed 8 bases, with 12 bases lying between them. Germline CDR1 LNHDA, CDR2 SQIVND (reference sequence). The length of the CDR3 is 13 residues. CDR3 in amino acids: CASSNRPQDEQFF. The CDR3 DNA is TGTGCCAGTAGTAATCGCCCACAGGATGAGCAGTTCTTC.

This rearrangement joins TRBV5-1 to TRBJ2-2; D uncertain. The length of the CDR3 is 14 residues. Germline assignment: CDR1 SGHRS and CDR2 YFSETQ. V gave up 0 bases and J gave up 2 bases, with 5 bases separating them. The chain's CDR3 is CASSLDSNTGELFF. The DNA for the CDR3 is TGCGCCAGCAGCTTGGACAGTAACACCGGGGAGCTGTTTTTT.

The chain links TRBV7-9 to TRBJ2-2; D is unclear. Trimming stripped 1 base from V and 0 bases from J, with 3 bases between. The germline V gene encodes CDR1 SEHNR and CDR2 FQNEAQ (reference sequence). The CDR3 contains 14 residues. This CDR3 is CASSLGANTGELFF. The CDR3 DNA follows: TGTGCCAGCAGCTTAGGCGCGAACACCGGGGAGCTGTTTTTT.

This chain uses TRBV5-1 with TRBJ1-1; possible D gene TRBD1, 5 bases. The CDR3 loop spans 14 amino acids. V gave up 3 bases and J gave up 1 base, with 10 bases separating them. Per the germline V gene, CDR1 is SGHRS and CDR2 is YFSETQ. The CDR3 nucleotides are TGCGCCAGCAGCTCCGTGGGGGAGAACACTGAAGCTTTCTTT. It specifies CASSSVGENTEAFF.

The chain joins TRBV18 to TRBJ1-1; D unresolved. Trimming cost V 4 bases and J 4 bases, with 10 bases left between them. This CDR3 contains 13 residues. Looked up from germline, CDR1 is KGHSH and CDR2 is LQKENI. CDR3 sequence reads: CASSLAPGTEAFF. The CDR3 bases are TGTGCCAGCTCACTCGCCCCGGGCACTGAAGCTTTCTTT.

V usage is TRBV6-5 and J usage is TRBJ1-1; TRBD1 is a possible D gene (5 bases). The CDR3 is 13 residues long. V was shortened by 2 bases and J by 1 base, with 5 bases between the two germline ends. Germline loops: CDR1 MNHEY, CDR2 SVGAGI. In nucleotides, the CDR3 is TGTGCCAGCAGTTACGACAGGAACACTGAAGCTTTCTTT. It codes for CASSYDRNTEAFF.

The genes are TRBV6-6 and TRBJ2-2; D unresolved. Trimming removed 3 bases from V and 4 bases from J, with 6 bases in between. This CDR3 spans 13 amino acids. Germline V gene lookup returns CDR1 MNHNY and CDR2 SVGAGI (reference sequence). The CDR3 is CASSYLGTGELFF. DNA of the CDR3: TGTGCCAGCAGTTATCTGGGCACCGGGGAGCTGTTTTTT.

V and J are TRBV5-4 and TRBJ2-1; 8 bases match TRBD2. Per the germline V gene, CDR1 is SGHNT and CDR2 is YYREEE (reference sequence). This CDR3 spans 14 amino acids. With V trimmed by 4 bases and J by 6 bases, 6 bases remained unmatched. This CDR3 is CASSQTGTSNEQFF. The CDR3 DNA sequence: TGTGCCAGCAGCCAAACCGGGACTAGCAATGAGCAGTTCTTC.

This clone was observed a handful of times. Other nucleotide sequences in the sample specify the same CDR3. The genes are TRBV5-6 and TRBJ2-2; 7 nucleotides agree with TRBD1. Germline values: CDR1 SGHDT, CDR2 YYEEEE. The ends lost 0 bases at V and 3 bases at J; junction bases unmatched: 2. The CDR3 is 15 residues long. The CDR3 region is CASSLVQGDTGELFF. CDR3 sequence (DNA): TGTGCCAGCAGCTTGGTGCAGGGGGACACCGGGGAGCTGTTTTTT.

The rearrangement uses TRBV6-6 and TRBJ2-7; D may be TRBD2 (5 bases). The V gene's germline CDR1 is MNHNY and CDR2 SVGAGI (reference sequence). The CDR3 is made up of 16 amino acids. V gave up 2 bases and J gave up 0 bases, with 14 bases separating them. CDR3 protein: CASSYMAGGSSYEQYF. The CDR3 nucleotides are TGTGCCAGCAGTTACATGGCCGGAGGAAGCTCCTACGAGCAGTACTTC.

This clone turned up a few times. This chain links TRBV10-3 with TRBJ1-2; D gene ambiguous. Germline V CDR1 and CDR2: ENHRY, SYGVKD. The CDR3 loop spans 12 amino acids. V was cut by 7 bases and J by 2 bases, with 8 bases left in between. CDR3 nucleotide sequence: TGTGCCATCACCCAAGGAAACTATGGCTACACCTTC. Translating it yields CAITQGNYGYTF.